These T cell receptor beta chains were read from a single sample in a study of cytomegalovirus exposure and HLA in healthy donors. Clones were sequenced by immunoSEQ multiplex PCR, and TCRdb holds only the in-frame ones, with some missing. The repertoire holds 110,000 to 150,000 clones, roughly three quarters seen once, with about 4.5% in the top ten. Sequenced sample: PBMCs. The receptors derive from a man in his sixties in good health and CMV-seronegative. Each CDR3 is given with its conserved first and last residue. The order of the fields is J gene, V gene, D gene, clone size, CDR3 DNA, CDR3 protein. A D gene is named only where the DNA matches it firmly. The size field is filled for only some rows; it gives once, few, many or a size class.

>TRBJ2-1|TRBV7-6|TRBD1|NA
TGTGCCAGCAGCTTGGGGCCGGGACAGTACAATGAGCAGTTCTTC
CASSLGPGQYNEQFF
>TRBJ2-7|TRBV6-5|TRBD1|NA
TGTGCCAGCGGGGGTCTCCGGACAGGGGGAAAGGAGCAGTACTTC
CASGGLRTGGKEQYF
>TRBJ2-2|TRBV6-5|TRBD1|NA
TGTGCCAGCATCAAACAGGGGGCGAGCACCGGGGAGCTGTTTTTT
CASIKQGASTGELFF
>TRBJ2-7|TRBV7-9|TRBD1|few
TGTGCCAGCAGCTTAGACCCTCGGACAGGGGGGAACGAGCAGTACTTC
CASSLDPRTGGNEQYF
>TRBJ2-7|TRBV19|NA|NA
TGTGCCAGTAAAATAACCGGGGACTCCATTTACGAGCAGTACTTC
CASKITGDSIYEQYF
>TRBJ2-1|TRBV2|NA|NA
TGTGCCAGCTCGTCAGGGAAGGGGCCAACCAATGAGCAGTTCTTC
CASSSGKGPTNEQFF
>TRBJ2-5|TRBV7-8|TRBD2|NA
TGTGCCAGCAACCCTTCTGGACTAGCGGGACAAGAGACCCAGTACTTC
CASNPSGLAGQETQYF
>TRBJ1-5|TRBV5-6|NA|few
TGTGCCAGCAGCTTGTCAGCGCGCGGTCAGCCCCAGCATTTT
CASSLSARGQPQHF
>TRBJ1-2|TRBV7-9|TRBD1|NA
TGTGCCAGCCCCTCACAGGGGGCTAGTGGCTACACCTTC
CASPSQGASGYTF
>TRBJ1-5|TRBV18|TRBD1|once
TGTGCCAGCTCACCACGGGGTTATAATACGGACAGGGGGAATACTAGCAATCAGCCCCAGCATTTT
CASSPRGYNTDRGNTSNQPQHF
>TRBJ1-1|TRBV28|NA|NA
TGTGCCAGCAGTTTAGCGGGGGCCCGGGGGACTGAAGCTTTCTTT
CASSLAGARGTEAFF
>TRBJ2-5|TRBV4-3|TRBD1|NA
TGCGCCAGCAGCCAGGACAGGTCGGCAGAGACCCAGTACTTC
CASSQDRSAETQYF
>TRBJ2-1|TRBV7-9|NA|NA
TGTGCCAGCAGCGTGCACCGGGGGACAGTCTTAGAATCAGGCAATGAGCAGTTCTTC
CASSVHRGTVLESGNEQFF
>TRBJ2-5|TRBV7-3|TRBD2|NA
TGTGCCAGCAGCCCCCAGTTAGCGGGAGGAGGGGAGACCCAGTACTTC
CASSPQLAGGGETQYF
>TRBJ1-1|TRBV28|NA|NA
TGTGCCAGCACTCCGATCTACAGGGCCCTGAACACTGAAGCTTTCTTT
CASTPIYRALNTEAFF
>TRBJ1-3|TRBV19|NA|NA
TGTGCCAGTAGTATCGCTCCGCGGGGAAACACCATATATTTT
CASSIAPRGNTIYF
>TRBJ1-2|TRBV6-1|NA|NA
TGTGCCAGCAGTGAAAGGGAGGGGAACTATGGCTACACCTTC
CASSEREGNYGYTF
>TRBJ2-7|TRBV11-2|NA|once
TGTGCCAGCAGCTTAGCTATACTTGACGAGCAGTACTTC
CASSLAILDEQYF
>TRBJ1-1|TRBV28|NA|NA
TGTGCCAGCAGCCCTATGGAGGAGATGAACACTGAAGCTTTCTTT
CASSPMEEMNTEAFF
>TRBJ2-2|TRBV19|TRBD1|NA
TGTGCCAGTTGTGGGACAGGGAAAAACACCGGGGAGCTGTTTTTT
CASCGTGKNTGELFF
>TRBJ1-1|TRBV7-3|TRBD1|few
TGTGCCAGCAGCCCACAGGGGGACACTGAAGCTTTCTTT
CASSPQGDTEAFF
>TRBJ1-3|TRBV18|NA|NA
TGTGCCAGCTCACCACTCACCCCGGACACATCTTCCTCTGGAAACACCATATATTTT
CASSPLTPDTSSSGNTIYF
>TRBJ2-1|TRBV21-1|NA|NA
TGTGCCAGCAGCAAACCCCCCAACGGACTAGCGGGGTACAATGAGCAGTTCTTC
CASSKPPNGLAGYNEQFF
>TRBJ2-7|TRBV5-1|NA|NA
TGCGCCAGCAGCGCGGGCTCCTACGAGCAGTACTTC
CASSAGSYEQYF
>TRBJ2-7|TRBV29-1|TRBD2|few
TGCAGCGTCCAGGGACTAGCGGCCTACGAGCAGTACTTC
CSVQGLAAYEQYF
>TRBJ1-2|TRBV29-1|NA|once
TGCAGCGTTGAGGGCGGGGGCCTCCATGGCTACACCTTC
CSVEGGGLHGYTF
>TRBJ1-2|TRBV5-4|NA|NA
TGTGCCAGCAGCTTGGGGACAGACAACTATGGCTACACCTTC
CASSLGTDNYGYTF
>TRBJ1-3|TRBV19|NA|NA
TGTGCCAGTAGTATGGTAGAAACCTCTGGAAACACCATATATTTT
CASSMVETSGNTIYF
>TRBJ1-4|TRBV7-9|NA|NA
TGTGCCAGCAGGCGGACTTCAACTAATGAAAAACTGTTTTTT
CASRRTSTNEKLFF
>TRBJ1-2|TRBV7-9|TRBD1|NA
TGTGCCAGCAGCCGCCGCCGGGCCAGGGGGAGCTATGGCTACACCTTC
CASSRRRARGSYGYTF
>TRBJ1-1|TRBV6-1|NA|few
TGTGCCAGCAGTGAAGGCGGGGTATGGACTGAAGCTTTCTTT
CASSEGGVWTEAFF
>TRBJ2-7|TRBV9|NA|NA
TGTGCCAGCAGTGTCGGGATCGACTCCTACGAGCAGTACTTC
CASSVGIDSYEQYF
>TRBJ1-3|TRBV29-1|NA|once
TGCAGCGCCGAAGCCCAGGGGAACACAGGAAACACCATATATTTT
CSAEAQGNTGNTIYF
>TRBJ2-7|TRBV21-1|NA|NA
TGTGCCAGCAGCAAAGAGGACTCCTTCTTGTACGAGCAGTACTTC
CASSKEDSFLYEQYF
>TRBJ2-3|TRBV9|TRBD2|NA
TGTGCCAGCAGCGCCAGACTAGCGGGAGTTACAGATACGCAGTATTTT
CASSARLAGVTDTQYF
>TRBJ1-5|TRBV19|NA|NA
TGTGCCAGTATTAACCAGGGTTTTGGGAATCAGCCCCAGCATTTT
CASINQGFGNQPQHF
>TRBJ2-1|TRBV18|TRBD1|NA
TGTGCCAGCTCGAGAACCGGGACGGGTCTTGTTGGGACAGACAATGAGCAGTTCTTC
CASSRTGTGLVGTDNEQFF
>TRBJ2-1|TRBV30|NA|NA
TGTGCCTGGGACGTAGTTACAGCTGAGCAGTTCTTC
CAWDVVTAEQFF
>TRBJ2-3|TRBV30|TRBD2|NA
TGTGCCTGGAGACCGGGAGGGACGCAGTATTTT
CAWRPGGTQYF
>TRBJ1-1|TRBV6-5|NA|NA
TGTGCCAGCAGTTACTCAAGGGGCCTGAACACTGAAGCTTTCTTT
CASSYSRGLNTEAFF
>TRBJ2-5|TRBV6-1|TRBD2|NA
TGTGCCAGCAGCGTCGGGACTAGCGGGATGGTGACCCAGTACTTC
CASSVGTSGMVTQYF
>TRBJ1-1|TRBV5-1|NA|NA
TGCGCCAGCAGCTTGGACTCGAAAGCTGAAGCTTTCTTT
CASSLDSKAEAFF
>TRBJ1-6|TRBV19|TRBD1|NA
TGTGCCAGTAGTGGGGACAGTTATAATTCACCCCTCCACTTT
CASSGDSYNSPLHF
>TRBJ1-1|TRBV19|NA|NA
TGTGCCAGTAGCGTACAGAAGAACACTGAAGCTTTCTTT
CASSVQKNTEAFF
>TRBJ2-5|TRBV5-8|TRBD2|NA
TGTGCCAGCAGTTCTGGGACTAGCGGGAGTGAGACCCAGTACTTC
CASSSGTSGSETQYF
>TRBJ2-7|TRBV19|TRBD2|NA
TGTGCCAGTAGTATATCAAGCGGGAGCTTGTACGAGCAGTACTTC
CASSISSGSLYEQYF
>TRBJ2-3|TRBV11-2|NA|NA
TGTGCCAGCAGCTTAGGGGCAGGGGTTACAGATACGCAGTATTTT
CASSLGAGVTDTQYF
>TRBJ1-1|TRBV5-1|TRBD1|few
TGCGCCAGCAGCTTGGAGGGGACAGGGGGCGCTTTGAACACTGAAGCTTTCTTT
CASSLEGTGGALNTEAFF
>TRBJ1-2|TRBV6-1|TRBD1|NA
TGTGCCAGCAGTGTTGGGGACAGAATGTATGGCTACACCTTC
CASSVGDRMYGYTF
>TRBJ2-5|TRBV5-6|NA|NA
TGTGCCAGCAGCTTAGGTGGGCGATGGGAGACCCAGTACTTC
CASSLGGRWETQYF
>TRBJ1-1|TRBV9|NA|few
TGTGCCAGCAGCGTAGCTACGGGTCAGAACACTGAAGCTTTCTTT
CASSVATGQNTEAFF